This T cell receptor beta chain was recorded in a study of identifying expanded T cells in peripheral blood. The CDR3 runs 14 residues. CDR1 and CDR2 (germline): SGHRS, YFSETQ. The V end lost 0 bases, the J end lost 8 bases, and 14 bases lay between the germline ends. No infections or other immune events were documented during collection. Study conclusions and caveats: Over approximately two and four weeks, about 15 and 19 clones changed, versus 1.2 between replicates. Variance in clone template counts between approximately 2-week samples significantly increased with total template count across all healthy donors.

Using immunoSEQ multiplex PCR, the repertoire was profiled, and TCRdb retains in-frame clones only, with some absent. The sample carries approximately 110,000 clones, 80% to 90% recorded once. About this clone: Its specificity is unknown.

Sequencing input: blood. This clonotype was sampled from a person aged 18 to 69 in good health. This chain links TRBV5-1 with TRBJ1-2; possibly TRBD1 for D (6 bases). The CDR3 loop reads CASSLARGSDGYTF. The DNA of the CDR3 is TGCGCCAGCAGCTTGGCCAGGGGTTCTGACGGCTACACCTTC.